This T cell receptor (beta chain) derives from a study of CD8+CD57+ T cells in acquired aplastic anemia. V was clipped by 5 bases and J by 3 bases, with 9 bases between them. From germline, CDR1 is SGHTA and CDR2 FQGNSA. CDR3 size: 13 residues. It was genomic DNA that served as the template for profiling TCR beta VDJ and CDR3. TCRdb recomputed calls from the reads with MiXCR, one row per CDR3 protein. The table records more than 150,000 distinct CDR3 sequences, about 44% of them present only once. A few counts support this clonotype. Patients picked for sequencing had shown CD8+CD57+ cell expansion detected by flow cytometry.

Sequencing input: sorted CD4+, CD8+, or CD8+CD57+ T cells (not recorded which) from PBMCs. This sequence joins TRBV7-2 and TRBJ2-3; D gene uncertain. The source is a human donor with aplastic anemia. CDR3 DNA: TGTGCCAGCAGCATAATCTGGACAGATACGCAGTATTTT. Translation: CASSIIWTDTQYF. The variable domain in full, completed from reference TRBV7-2 and TRBJ2-3, reads GAGVSQSPSNKVTEKGKDVELRCDPISGHTALYWYRQSLGQGLEFLIYFQGNSAPDKSGLPSDRFSAERTGGSVSTLTIQRTQQEDSAVYLCASSIIWTDTQYFGPGTRLTVL.